The 22 T cell receptor delta chains reported below all come from one sample, sequenced in a study of gamma-delta chains in newborns, infants, children. TCRdb re-called the reads via CATT. The table lists roughly 5,000 delta-chain clones, 2.5% to 3% of them singletons. Material for sequencing was blood. Receptors originate from a child who was a newborn, infant or young child, either healthy, febrile or measles-vaccinated (not recorded which).

The V call is TRDV2, the J call TRDJ2; the D gene is possibly TRDD3 (6 bases). Trimming pared 0 bases from V and 1 base from J, leaving 17 bases between. Germline V lookup: CDR1 GEAIGNYY, CDR2 EKD. The CDR3 has 18 residues. The CDR3 DNA reads as TGTGCCTGTGACACCGTGCTTGGGGGGCGCCTTTTGACAGCACAACTCTTCTTT. Its protein is CACDTVLGGRLLTAQLFF.

The chain combines TRDV2 with TRDJ1; 10 nucleotides match TRDD3. The CDR3 has 16 amino acids. CDR1 and CDR2 (germline): GEAIGNYY, EKD. Trimming cost V 3 bases and J 3 bases; bases outside gene matches: 9. CDR3 loop: CACDALWGIPADKLIF. The CDR3 DNA sequence: TGTGCCTGTGACGCCCTATGGGGGATACCGGCCGATAAACTCATCTTT.

This clone was counted between two and nine times. The chain employs TRDV2 and TRDJ3, with TRDD3 matching 8 bases. V lost 3 bases, J lost 3 bases, and 3 bases stayed unmatched. This CDR3 spans 16 amino acids. The V gene's germline CDR1 is GEAIGNYY and CDR2 EKD. The CDR3 coding sequence is TGTGCCTGTGACGGGATACGCGACTGGGACACCCGACAGATGTTTTTC. It specifies CACDGIRDWDTRQMFF.

This clone has only a few counts. This chain connects TRDV2 to TRDJ2; 10 nucleotides agree with TRDD3. Germline-derived CDR1 and CDR2 are GEAIGNYY and EKD. Trimming cost V 0 bases and J 0 bases; bases outside gene matches: 9. This CDR3 is built from 19 residues. The CDR3, as DNA: TGTGCCTGTGACACCGAGCCGGGGGATACGCCCTCTTTGACAGCACAACTCTTCTTT. It is translated as CACDTEPGDTPSLTAQLFF.

The chain uses TRDV2 and TRDJ3, with 13 bases aligning to TRDD3. The CDR3 has 23 residues. The V and J ends lost 5 bases and 0 bases, in that order; junction bases with no gene match: 18. CDR1 GEAIGNYY and CDR2 EKD come from the germline V gene. As DNA, the CDR3 is TGTGCCTGTGCCCTAAACCCGTACTGGGGGATACGTTCGAGCTCCTGGGACACCCGACAGATGTTTTTC. This sequence encodes CACALNPYWGIRSSSWDTRQMFF.

This clone was observed a few times. The chain joins TRDV2 to TRDJ2; TRDD3 matches at 9 bases. This CDR3 contains 14 residues. The germline V gene encodes CDR1 GEAIGNYY and CDR2 EKD. V shed 0 bases and J 5 bases; nucleotides not matched to a gene: 0. CDR3 nucleotide sequence: TGTGCCTGTGACACCGGGGGATACACAGCACAACTCTTCTTT. Translating gives CACDTGGYTAQLFF.

This clone ranks as medium-sized. The chain carries TRDV2 and TRDJ3, with TRDD3 matching over 8 bases. The CDR3 runs 19 residues. CDR1 GEAIGNYY and CDR2 EKD come from the germline V gene. V gave up 0 bases and J gave up 0 bases; unmatched junction bases: 6. The CDR3 spells CACDTVLGADSWDTRQMFF. The CDR3 DNA is TGTGCCTGTGACACCGTACTGGGGGCCGACTCCTGGGACACCCGACAGATGTTTTTC.

This clone was seen more than once but under ten times. The chain links TRDV1 to TRDJ2; D ambiguous. V was cut by 3 bases and J by 2 bases, with 10 bases left in between. The CDR3 runs to 15 residues. CDR1 is TSWWSYY, CDR2 QGS, per germline. The CDR3 reads CALGDPRGLTAQLFF. Here the CDR3 DNA reads TGTGCTCTTGGGGATCCCAGGGGCTTGACAGCACAACTCTTCTTT.

This clone appeared a few times. The chain links TRDV2 to TRDJ1; D may be TRDD3 (6 bases). This CDR3 has 14 amino acids. The germline V gene encodes CDR1 GEAIGNYY and CDR2 EKD. The ends were cut back, 1 base at V and 0 bases at J, with 8 bases in the middle. CDR3 nucleotide sequence: TGTGCCTGTGACACGCTGGGGTACACCGATAAACTCATCTTT. Residues: CACDTLGYTDKLIF.

The V and J genes are TRDV2 and TRDJ2, with 8 bases lining up with TRDD3. The CDR3 extends over 16 amino acids. Germline V gene sequence: CDR1 GEAIGNYY, CDR2 EKD. Unmatched junction bases numbered 5, after V lost 3 bases and J lost 0 bases. CDR3 residues: CACDLLGGALTAQLFF. CDR3 bases: TGTGCCTGTGACCTACTGGGGGGAGCTTTGACAGCACAACTCTTCTTT.

There are a few counts of this clone. This CDR3 is also generated by other DNA sequences in the sample. The V call is TRDV2, the J call TRDJ1, with 8 bases identical to TRDD3. This CDR3 is built from 15 residues. V was pared by 3 bases and J by 1 base, with 6 bases of the junction left unmatched. Germline CDR1 reads GEAIGNYY; CDR2 reads EKD. Written as DNA, the CDR3 is TGTGCCTGTGACTTACTGGGGGCCCTCACCGATAAACTCATCTTT. Encoded protein: CACDLLGALTDKLIF.

The chain couples TRDV2 to TRDJ3; 12 bases line up with TRDD3. The CDR3 totals 20 residues. The V gene's germline CDR1 is GEAIGNYY and CDR2 EKD. V was pared by 3 bases and J by 4 bases, with 12 bases of the junction left unmatched. The CDR3 loop is CACDSTAGGYARWDTRQMFF. The DNA of the CDR3 is TGTGCCTGTGACTCGACCGCTGGGGGATACGCCAGATGGGACACCCGACAGATGTTTTTC.

J is TRDJ1 and V is TRDV1, with 13 bases that match TRDD3. The J segment lost 4 bases and the V segment lost 3 bases, leaving 8 bases of the junction unmatched. CDR1 TSWWSYY and CDR2 QGS come from the germline V gene. The CDR3 extends over 17 amino acids. The CDR3 sequence: CALGDEHWGIRYDKLIF. The DNA for the CDR3 is TGTGCTCTTGGGGATGAGCACTGGGGGATACGCTACGATAAACTCATCTTT.

This chain connects TRDV2 to TRDJ3; 10 bases map to TRDD3. Looked up from germline, CDR1 is GEAIGNYY and CDR2 is EKD. The CDR3 loop spans 18 amino acids. V lost 1 base to trimming and J lost 2 bases; unmatched junction nucleotides: 4. The CDR3 is CACDTLGDIAWDTRQMFF. In nucleotides, the CDR3 is TGTGCCTGTGACACGCTGGGGGATATTGCCTGGGACACCCGACAGATGTTTTTC.

This clone is labeled as medium-sized. This chain joins TRDV2 and TRDJ3; 7 bases line up with TRDD3. The CDR3 covers 18 residues. V lost 1 base to trimming and J lost 0 bases; unmatched junction nucleotides: 5. Germline V gene lookup returns CDR1 GEAIGNYY and CDR2 EKD. Here the CDR3 reads CACDTVLGISWDTRQMFF. DNA of the CDR3: TGTGCCTGTGACACTGTACTGGGGATCTCCTGGGACACCCGACAGATGTTTTTC.

In this sample, this clone is medium-sized. Different DNA sequences within this sample yield the same CDR3. This chain joins TRDV2 and TRDJ3; TRDD3 agrees at 11 bases. J gave up 1 base and V 1 base, and 2 bases lay outside the gene matches. CDR3 length: 18 amino acids. Germline assignment: CDR1 GEAIGNYY and CDR2 EKD. In DNA, the CDR3 is TGTGCCTGTGACACTGGGGGATACGGGTCCTGGGACACCCGACAGATGTTTTTC. Protein: CACDTGGYGSWDTRQMFF.

No V gene was called, though TRDJ3 was called as the J gene; the table's D gene call, TRDD3, was not cross checked with the DNA. The CDR3 runs to 17 residues. The CDR3 nucleotides are TGTGCCTGTGACACCTGGGGGATACCCTGGGACACCCGACAGATGTTTTTC. Translated: CACDTWGIPWDTRQMFF.

The J gene was recorded as TRDJ1; no V gene was called; TRDD3 is the table's D call and was not checked against the DNA. The CDR3 has 17 residues. Here the CDR3 DNA reads TGTGCCTGTGATAGGCTGGGGGATACGCAAGGGCCCGATAAACTCATCTTT. Protein: CACDRLGDTQGPDKLIF.

This clone was detected only a few times. The chain combines TRDV2 with TRDJ2; 7 bases match TRDD3. This CDR3 has 19 residues. Trimming removed 0 bases from V and 0 bases from J; junction bases left unmatched: 12. CDR1 and CDR2 from the germline V gene are GEAIGNYY and EKD. The CDR3 reads CACDTGGLGGKALTAQLFF. In nucleotides, the CDR3 is TGTGCCTGTGACACCGGAGGCCTGGGGGGAAAAGCTTTGACAGCACAACTCTTCTTT.

This clone was observed a few times. The chain employs TRDV1 and TRDJ1; the D gene is possibly TRDD3 (7 bases). CDR3 size: 23 residues. Germline-derived CDR1 and CDR2 are TSWWSYY and QGS. V dropped 4 bases and J dropped 4 bases, with 40 bases sitting between them. CDR3: CALGAIPPSALLPHWGEGDKLIF. The CDR3 nucleotides are TGTGCTCTTGGGGCCATTCCCCCATCCGCCCTCCTACCACACTGGGGCGAGGGCGATAAACTCATCTTT.

This clone was observed a handful of times. The chain recombines TRDV1 with TRDJ1; TRDD3 agrees at 8 bases. Trimming cost V 5 bases and J 4 bases; bases outside gene matches: 21. The V gene's germline CDR1 is TSWWSYY and CDR2 QGS. The CDR3 covers 19 residues. The CDR3, as DNA: TGTGCTCTTGGGAACTTGCCCTTTGGGGGATTAGAGGCTGGCGATAAACTCATCTTT. It encodes CALGNLPFGGLEAGDKLIF.

Within the sample, this clone is medium-sized. At the DNA level, this CDR3 is encoded by other sequences in the same sample as well. The rearrangement uses TRDV2 and TRDJ1; 7 nucleotides agree with TRDD3. The CDR3 contains 16 residues. The V gene end was trimmed by 3 bases and the J gene end by 0 bases; junction bases not matched to a gene: 9. CDR1 and CDR2 (germline): GEAIGNYY, EKD. The CDR3 DNA follows: TGTGCCTGTGACGGGTTGGGGGAACCGGACACCGATAAACTCATCTTT. Amino acid sequence: CACDGLGEPDTDKLIF.